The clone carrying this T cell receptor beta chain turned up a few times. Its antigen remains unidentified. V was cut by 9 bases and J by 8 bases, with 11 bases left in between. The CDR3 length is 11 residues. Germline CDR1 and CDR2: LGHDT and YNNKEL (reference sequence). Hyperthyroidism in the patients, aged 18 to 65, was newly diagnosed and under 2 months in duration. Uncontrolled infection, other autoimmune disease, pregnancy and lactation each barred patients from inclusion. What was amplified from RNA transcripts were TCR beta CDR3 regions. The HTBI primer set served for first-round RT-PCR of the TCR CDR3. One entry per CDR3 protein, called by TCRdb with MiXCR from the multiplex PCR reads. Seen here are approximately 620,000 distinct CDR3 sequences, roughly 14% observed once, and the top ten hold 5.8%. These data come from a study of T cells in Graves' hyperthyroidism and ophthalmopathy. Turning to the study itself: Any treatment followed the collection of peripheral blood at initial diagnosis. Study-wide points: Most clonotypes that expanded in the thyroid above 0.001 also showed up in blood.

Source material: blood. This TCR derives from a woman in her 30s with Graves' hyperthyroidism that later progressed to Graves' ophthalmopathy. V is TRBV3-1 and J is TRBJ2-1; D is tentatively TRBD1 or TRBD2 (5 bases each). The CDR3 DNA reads TGTGCCAGTCTGGGACGAGATGAGCAGTTCTTC. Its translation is CASLGRDEQFF.